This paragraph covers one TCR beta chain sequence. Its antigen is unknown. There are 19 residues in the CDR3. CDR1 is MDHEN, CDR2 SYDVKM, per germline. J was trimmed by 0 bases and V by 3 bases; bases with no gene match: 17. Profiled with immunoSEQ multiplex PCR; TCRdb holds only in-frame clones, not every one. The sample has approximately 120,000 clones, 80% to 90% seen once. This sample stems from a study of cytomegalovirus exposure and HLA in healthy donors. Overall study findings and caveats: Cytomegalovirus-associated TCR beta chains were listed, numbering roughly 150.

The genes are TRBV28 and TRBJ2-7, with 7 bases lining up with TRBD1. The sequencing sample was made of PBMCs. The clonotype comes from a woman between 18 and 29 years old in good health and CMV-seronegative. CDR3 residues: CASSFPGQGRQGSSYEQYF. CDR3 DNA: TGTGCCAGCAGTTTTCCGGGTCAGGGCCGACAGGGCAGCTCCTACGAGCAGTACTTC.